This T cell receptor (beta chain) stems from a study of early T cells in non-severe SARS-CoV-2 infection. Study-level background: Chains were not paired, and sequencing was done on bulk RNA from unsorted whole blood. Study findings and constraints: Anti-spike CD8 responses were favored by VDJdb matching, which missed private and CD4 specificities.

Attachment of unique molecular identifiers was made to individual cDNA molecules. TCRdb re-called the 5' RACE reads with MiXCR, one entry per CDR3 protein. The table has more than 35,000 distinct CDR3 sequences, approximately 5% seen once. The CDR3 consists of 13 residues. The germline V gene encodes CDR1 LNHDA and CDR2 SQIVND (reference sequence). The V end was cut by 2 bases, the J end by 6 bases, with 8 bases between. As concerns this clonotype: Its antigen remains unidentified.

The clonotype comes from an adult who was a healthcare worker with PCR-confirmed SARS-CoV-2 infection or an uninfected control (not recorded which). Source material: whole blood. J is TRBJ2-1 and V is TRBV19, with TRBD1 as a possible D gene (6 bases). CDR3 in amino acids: CASSIPGVNEQFF. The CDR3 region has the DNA TGTGCCAGTAGTATACCAGGGGTCAATGAGCAGTTCTTC.